The 30 T cell receptor beta chains in this list originate from one sample, sequenced in a study of cytomegalovirus exposure and HLA in healthy donors. This table comes from immunoSEQ multiplex PCR, and its TCRdb copy is limited to in-frame clones, with some not included. Of 150,000 to 200,000 clones in the sample, about four fifths were seen once. Source material: PBMCs. The receptors originated from a young man in good health and CMV-seropositive.

The gene calls are TRBV5-4 and TRBJ2-1; TRBD2 matches at 7 bases. After removal of 2 bases from V and 0 bases from J, the junction contained 2 bases not matched to a gene. This CDR3 contains 15 residues. Germline CDR1 reads SGHNT; CDR2 reads YYREEE (reference sequence). The CDR3 region is CASSFSGSSYNEQFF. In DNA, the CDR3 is TGTGCCAGCAGCTTTAGCGGGTCCTCCTACAATGAGCAGTTCTTC. Combining the CDR3 with reference TRBV5-4 and TRBJ2-1 gives the whole variable domain ETGVTQSPTHLIKTRGQQVTLRCSSQSGHNTVSWYQQALGQGPQFIFQYYREEENGRGNFPPRFSGLQFPNYSSELNVNALELDDSALYLCASSFSGSSYNEQFFGPGTRLTVL.

In its sample, this clone was seen a few times. The V and J genes are TRBV6-5 and TRBJ2-7; D perhaps matches TRBD2 (5 bases). Germline V gives CDR1 MNHEY, CDR2 SVGAGI. Trimming cost V 3 bases and J 6 bases, with 9 bases left between them. This CDR3 is built from 12 residues. This chain's CDR3 is CASSYLGVEQYF. In nucleotides, the CDR3 is TGTGCCAGCAGTTATTTGGGAGTCGAGCAGTACTTC.

This clone came up a few times. The chain joins TRBV7-2 to TRBJ2-5; D gene uncertain. Trimming cost V 4 bases and J 4 bases, with 7 bases left between them. The CDR3 is 12 residues long. Looked up from germline, CDR1 is SGHTA and CDR2 is FQGNSA. This CDR3 reads CASSSGLETQYF. The DNA for the CDR3 is TGTGCCAGCAGCTCAGGCCTAGAGACCCAGTACTTC.

The J gene is TRBJ2-7, the V gene TRBV5-6; D not certain. CDR1 and CDR2 (germline): SGHDT, YYEEEE. The CDR3 has 12 residues. The V and J ends lost 1 base and 5 bases respectively, with 7 bases between them. CDR3 sequence: CASSLNVDEQYF. Here the CDR3 DNA reads TGTGCCAGCAGCTTGAACGTAGACGAGCAGTACTTC.

The chain carries TRBV7-3 and TRBJ1-1; possible D gene TRBD1, 5 bases. Per the germline V gene, CDR1 is SGHTA and CDR2 is FQGTGA. This CDR3 comprises 13 residues. V lost 4 bases and J lost 5, with 11 bases in between. CDR3 sequence reads: CASSSMGGTEAFF. DNA of the CDR3: TGTGCCAGCAGCTCGATGGGGGGGACTGAAGCTTTCTTT.

This rearrangement joins TRBV6-1 to TRBJ2-7; possible D gene TRBD2, 5 bases. The CDR3 length is 13 residues. Germline V lookup: CDR1 MNHNS, CDR2 SASEGT. Trimming removed 7 bases from V and 3 bases from J, with 13 bases in between. The CDR3 here is CASTRGGGYEQYF. The CDR3 DNA follows: TGTGCCAGCACCCGCGGCGGAGGCTACGAGCAGTACTTC.

CDR3 nucleotide sequence: TGTGCCAGCAGACCTTTCGGGACAGCGAACACCGGGGAGCTGTTTTTT. Translating it yields CASRPFGTANTGELFF. This sequence joins TRBV28 and TRBJ2-2; 7 nucleotides agree with TRBD1. This CDR3 has 16 residues. CDR1 MDHEN and CDR2 SYDVKM come from the germline V gene. V trimming: 6 bases; J trimming: 0 bases; junction bases outside the gene matches: 7.

V is TRBV21-1 and J is TRBJ2-7; the D call in the table, TRBD1, was not verified against the DNA. TRBV21-1 is reported as a pseudogene. This CDR3 comprises 15 residues. CDR3 residues: CASSKWGRVPTEQYF. CDR3 DNA: TGTGCCAGCAGCAAATGGGGCAGGGTACCCACCGAGCAGTACTTC.

J is TRBJ2-2 and V is TRBV4-1, with 11 bases that match TRBD2. In germline, CDR1 is MGHRA, CDR2 YSYEKL. The CDR3 runs to 17 residues. Trimming took 3 bases from V and 4 from J; bases not matched to a gene: 7. The CDR3: CASSHPTSGDSTGELFF. CDR3 nucleotide sequence: TGCGCCAGCAGCCACCCGACTAGCGGGGACTCCACCGGGGAGCTGTTTTTT.

The V gene is TRBV7-8, the J gene TRBJ2-6, with D tentatively TRBD1 (6 bases). There are 18 residues in the CDR3. Germline lookup yields CDR1 SGHVS and CDR2 FQNEAQ. With 5 bases removed from V and 0 bases from J, the gap between germline ends came to 17 bases. The CDR3 DNA follows: TGTGCCAGCAGCCTCTACTGGGACACCTACTCTGGGGCCAACGTCCTGACTTTC. Its protein product is CASSLYWDTYSGANVLTF.

The genes are TRBV28 and TRBJ2-6; perhaps TRBD2 as D (5 bases). CDR1 and CDR2 (germline): MDHEN, SYDVKM. The germline V and J ends were trimmed by 6 bases and 0 bases, with 18 bases remaining between them. This CDR3 is 18 amino acids long. The CDR3 DNA follows: TGTGCCAGCAGGGGAGCCGGGTTCCTGAGCTCTGGGGCCAACGTCCTGACTTTC. It is translated as CASRGAGFLSSGANVLTF.

This clone showed up just once. V and J are TRBV4-3 and TRBJ1-2, with a weak D call TRBD1 (5 bases). The CDR3 spans 15 residues. Germline V gene data show CDR1 as LGHNA and CDR2 as YSLEER. Trimming left V 5 bases short and J 4 bases short, with 17 bases between. The CDR3 DNA follows: TGCGCCAGCAGCTCCCGGGGGGAGGCAAGCTATGGCTACACCTTC. It codes for CASSSRGEASYGYTF.

The chain is built from TRBV5-6 and TRBJ1-2; a possible D gene is TRBD1 (6 bases). The germline CDR1 and CDR2 sequences are SGHDT and YYEEEE. V was cut by 4 bases and J by 2 bases, with 9 bases left in between. This CDR3 has 13 amino acids. The CDR3 region has the DNA TGTGCCAGCAGCCCAGGACAGAACTATGGCTACACCTTC. It encodes CASSPGQNYGYTF.

The chain carries TRBV27 and TRBJ2-7, with 9 bases fitting TRBD1. The CDR3 length is 14 residues. Germline CDR1 and CDR2: MNHEY and SMNVEV (reference sequence). The V and J ends lost 8 bases and 1 base, in that order; junction bases with no gene match: 6. The CDR3 DNA follows: TGTGCCAGCGGCCTCGGGACAGGGTCCTACGAGCAGTACTTC. This translates into CASGLGTGSYEQYF.

The chain carries TRBV29-1 and TRBJ2-1; no reliable D call. Per germline, CDR1 SQVTM and CDR2 ANQGSEA. This CDR3 comprises 14 residues. V was trimmed by 6 bases and J by 8 bases, leaving 20 bases between them. The CDR3 loop is CSVPGATEVDEQFF. CDR3 nucleotides: TGCAGCGTCCCCGGAGCGACGGAAGTGGATGAGCAGTTCTTC.

This chain connects TRBV19 to TRBJ1-1, with TRBD1 matching over 7 bases. Per germline, CDR1 LNHDA and CDR2 SQIVND (reference sequence). The ends lost 8 bases at V and 10 bases at J; junction bases unmatched: 10. This CDR3 is built from 12 residues. The CDR3 DNA sequence: TGTGCCAGTCACAAAACAGGGGCAGGAGCTTTCTTT. It encodes CASHKTGAGAFF.

This clone was recorded a few times. V is TRBV28 and J is TRBJ1-5; D ambiguous. CDR1 and CDR2 from the germline V gene are MDHEN and SYDVKM. Trimming left V 5 bases short and J 7 bases short, with 15 bases between. CDR3 length equals 14 residues. The CDR3: CASSNRGRKQPQHF. CDR3 sequence (DNA): TGTGCCAGCAGTAATCGGGGTCGAAAACAGCCCCAGCATTTT.

This chain joins TRBV5-5 and TRBJ1-2, with D hard to call. CDR3 length equals 12 residues. V shed 5 bases and J shed 8 bases, with 13 bases lying between them. Germline V gene data show CDR1 as SGHKS and CDR2 as YYEKEE (reference sequence). CDR3 coding DNA: TGTGCCAGCAGTGCAGAGACTCGAGGCTACACCTTC. Amino acid sequence: CASSAETRGYTF.

The CDR3 reads CASSLRQSNQPQHF. CDR3 coding DNA: TGTGCCAGCAGCTTACGACAAAGCAATCAGCCCCAGCATTTT. V and J are TRBV7-8 and TRBJ1-5; the D is unclear. Per the germline V gene, CDR1 is SGHVS and CDR2 is FQNEAQ. The length of the CDR3 is 14 residues. V was cut by 2 bases and J by 1 base, with 6 bases left in between. Variable domain in full (rest from reference TRBV7-8 and TRBJ1-5): GAGVSQSPRYKVAKRGQDVALRCDPISGHVSLFWYQQALGQGPEFLTYFQNEAQLDKSGLPSDRFFAERPEGSVSTLKIQRTQQEDSAVYLCASSLRQSNQPQHFGDGTRLSIL.

The chain recombines TRBV30 with TRBJ1-6; the D is unclear. V was clipped by 5 bases and J by 8 bases, with 10 bases between them. CDR1 and CDR2 (germline): GTSNPN, SVGIG (reference sequence). This CDR3 has 12 amino acids. This CDR3 is CAWGRADSPLHF. The CDR3 bases are TGTGCCTGGGGCCGAGCGGATTCACCCCTCCACTTT.

The V and J genes are TRBV13 and TRBJ2-7, with D possibly matching TRBD2 (5 bases). V was cut by 5 bases and J by 3 bases, with 17 bases left in between. The CDR3 covers 15 residues. CDR1 is PRHDT and CDR2 is FYEKMQ in the germline V gene (reference sequence). In DNA, the CDR3 is TGTGCCAGCAGCGGCGAAACTAGTACCGGCTACGAGCAGTACTTC. Protein product: CASSGETSTGYEQYF.

The V call is TRBV6-5, the J call TRBJ1-1, with D perhaps TRBD1 (6 bases). Trimming removed 6 bases from V and 1 base from J, with 12 bases in between. This CDR3 has 14 amino acids. Per germline, CDR1 MNHEY and CDR2 SVGAGI. The CDR3 spells CASSPGDKNTEAFF. CDR3 DNA sequence: TGTGCCAGCAGCCCAGGGGATAAGAACACTGAAGCTTTCTTT.

This clone was counted a single time. This rearrangement joins TRBV7-6 to TRBJ1-4; D might be TRBD1 (6 bases). This CDR3 comprises 15 residues. Germline V CDR1 and CDR2: SGHVS, FNYEAQ. Trimming shortened V by 5 bases and J by 7 bases, and 17 bases separated the two germline ends. The CDR3 coding sequence is TGTGCCAGCAGCATCCAGGCCATAGGGGGTGAAAAACTGTTTTTT. Translating gives CASSIQAIGGEKLFF.

The V gene is TRBV29-1, the J gene TRBJ2-1; TRBD1 aligns across 7 bases. J was trimmed by 5 bases and V by 4 bases; bases with no gene match: 2. The CDR3 contains 12 residues. The germline gives CDR1 SQVTM, CDR2 ANQGSEA. CDR3 sequence: CSVGDRNNEQFF. DNA of the CDR3: TGCAGCGTTGGGGACAGAAACAATGAGCAGTTCTTC.

This clone occurred once. This chain joins TRBV5-5 and TRBJ2-5, with 12 bases identical to TRBD2. The CDR3 runs to 15 residues. Germline CDR1 SGHKS, CDR2 YYEKEE (reference sequence). J lost 6 bases, V lost 4 bases, and 7 bases had no gene match. CDR3 loop: CASSPGLAGSKTQYF. Written as DNA, the CDR3 is TGTGCCAGCAGCCCTGGACTAGCGGGGTCTAAGACCCAGTACTTC.

The chain combines TRBV7-6 with TRBJ2-2, with 9 bases lining up with TRBD1. The CDR3 contains 17 residues. V lost 5 bases and J lost 4; bases outside the gene matches: 11. CDR1 and CDR2 (germline): SGHVS, FNYEAQ. The CDR3 loop is CASSASPGQGITGELFF. The CDR3 bases are TGTGCCAGCAGCGCCTCCCCGGGACAGGGTATCACCGGGGAGCTGTTTTTT.

The V gene is TRBV7-9, the J gene TRBJ2-3; TRBD2 aligns across 10 bases. The V gene end was trimmed by 4 bases and the J gene end by 5 bases; junction bases not matched to a gene: 6. From germline, CDR1 is SEHNR and CDR2 FQNEAQ (reference sequence). The CDR3 spans 15 residues. CDR3 in DNA: TGTGCCAGCAGCTATTGGGCTAGCGGGGGAGATACGCAGTATTTT. The encoded protein is CASSYWASGGDTQYF.

The chain carries TRBV6-6 and TRBJ2-2; TRBD2 matches 10 bases. Germline V CDR1 and CDR2: MNHNY, SVGAGI (reference sequence). The CDR3 covers 15 residues. The V segment lost 4 bases and the J segment 6 bases; nucleotides outside the gene matches: 5. This CDR3 is CASSSGLAVAGELFF. The CDR3 DNA sequence: TGTGCCAGCAGTTCAGGACTAGCGGTTGCCGGGGAGCTGTTTTTT.

The V and J genes are TRBV11-2 and TRBJ2-1, with 11 bases that match TRBD2. CDR3 length: 16 residues. CDR1 SGHAT and CDR2 FQNNGV come from the germline V gene. After removal of 4 bases from V and 4 bases from J, the junction contained 6 bases not matched to a gene. Here the CDR3 reads CASSSTSGRVYNEQFF. DNA for the CDR3: TGTGCCAGCAGCTCTACTAGCGGGAGAGTATACAATGAGCAGTTCTTC. The full variable domain, with the rest looked up from reference TRBV11-2 and TRBJ2-1, is EAGVAQSPRYKIIEKRQSVAFWCNPISGHATLYWYQQILGQGPKLLIQFQNNGVVDDSQLPKDRFSAERLKGVDSTLKIQPAKLEDSAVYLCASSSTSGRVYNEQFFGPGTRLTVL.

V gene TRBV9 combines with J gene TRBJ1-4; D not certain. Trimming cost V 0 bases and J 5 bases, with 8 bases left between them. The CDR3 runs to 14 residues. CDR1 is SGDLS and CDR2 is YYNGEE in the germline V gene. CDR3 in DNA: TGTGCCAGCAGCGTAGGCGGGCTCAATGAAAAACTGTTTTTT. This gives the protein CASSVGGLNEKLFF.